The 10 T cell receptor beta chains below all came from one sample that was sequenced in a study of shared T cell receptors in the human thymus. Repertoires were generated with immunoSEQ multiplex PCR, while TCRdb's copy carries only in-frame clones and drops some. The sample includes more than 550,000 clones, about 89% of them seen just once. The data were also submitted as part of a second study, on human thymus T cells.

Sequencing was done on a sample of thymocytes. These receptors all stem from a boy less than two years old with a congenital heart defect.

V is TRBV11-2 and J is TRBJ1-6; the match to TRBD1 covers 8 bases. Germline V lookup: CDR1 SGHAT, CDR2 FQNNGV. The length of the CDR3 is 18 residues. V was clipped by 5 bases and J by 6 bases; unmatched bases: 15. In nucleotides, the CDR3 is TGTGCCAGCAGCCCCGGCCAGGGGGCAGGGTCTACTAATTCACCCCTCCACTTT. Translation gives CASSPGQGAGSTNSPLHF.

In this sample, this clone turned up once. The CDR3 region is CASSPLKGGNSNQPQHF. The CDR3 DNA reads as TGTGCCAGCAGCCCCCTTAAAGGAGGGAATAGCAATCAGCCCCAGCATTTT. The rearrangement links TRBV27 to TRBJ1-5; D call uncertain. The CDR3 covers 17 residues. CDR1 and CDR2 (germline): MNHEY, SMNVEV (reference sequence). Trimming cost V 6 bases and J 0 bases, with 18 bases left between them.

The V call is TRBV7-6, the J call TRBJ2-1; a possible D gene is TRBD2 (5 bases). Per the germline V gene, CDR1 is SGHVS and CDR2 is FNYEAQ. The CDR3 is made up of 15 amino acids. The V end lost 5 bases, the J end lost 5 bases, and 16 bases lay between the germline ends. The chain's CDR3 is CASSIQFGRNNEQFF. The CDR3 DNA reads as TGTGCCAGCAGCATCCAGTTTGGGAGAAACAATGAGCAGTTCTTC.

The V gene is TRBV28, the J gene TRBJ2-7, with D possibly being TRBD1 (5 bases). The CDR3 loop spans 13 amino acids. The ends were cut back, 8 bases at V and 1 base at J, with 12 bases in the middle. CDR1 MDHEN and CDR2 SYDVKM come from the germline V gene. CDR3: CASLKDTSYEQYF. In DNA, the CDR3 is TGTGCCAGCCTTAAGGACACTTCCTACGAGCAGTACTTC.

The chain couples TRBV28 to TRBJ1-4; TRBD1 matches at 9 bases. The CDR3 consists of 17 residues. V trimming: 5 bases; J trimming: 3 bases; junction bases outside the gene matches: 10. Germline V lookup: CDR1 MDHEN, CDR2 SYDVKM. The CDR3, as DNA: TGTGCCAGCAGTCCAAGGGGACAGGGATTAGCTAATGAAAAACTGTTTTTT. Translating gives CASSPRGQGLANEKLFF.

V and J are TRBV27 and TRBJ2-3; 12 bases align to TRBD2. Per the germline V gene, CDR1 is MNHEY and CDR2 is SMNVEV (reference sequence). Germline trimming cut 6 bases from V and 2 bases from J; bases unmatched to any gene: 6. This CDR3 is 16 amino acids long. The CDR3 sequence is CASSRGLAGFTDTQYF. CDR3 DNA: TGTGCCAGCAGCCGCGGACTAGCGGGATTCACAGATACGCAGTATTTT.

The gene calls are TRBV6-5 and TRBJ1-5; 8 nucleotides line up with TRBD1. The ends lost 5 bases at V and 7 bases at J; junction bases unmatched: 10. Looked up from germline, CDR1 is MNHEY and CDR2 is SVGAGI. The CDR3 sequence is 15 residues long. For the CDR3, the DNA is TGTGCCAGCAGTCGTCGACAGGGGACGGGGCAGCCCCAGCATTTT. It translates to CASSRRQGTGQPQHF.

The gene calls are TRBV28 and TRBJ1-1; a weak D match, TRBD1 (6 bases). CDR1 and CDR2 (germline): MDHEN, SYDVKM. V dropped 5 bases and J dropped 0 bases, with 16 bases sitting between them. The CDR3 loop spans 16 amino acids. The CDR3 coding sequence is TGTGCCAGCAGTCCCCGGACAGCGAACATGAACACTGAAGCTTTCTTT. It specifies CASSPRTANMNTEAFF.

This clone appeared a single time. The chain recombines TRBV5-1 with TRBJ2-1; TRBD2 aligns across 9 bases. The germline V gene has CDR1 SGHRS and CDR2 YFSETQ. V lost 4 bases, J lost 6 bases, and 14 bases stayed unmatched. The CDR3 extends over 17 amino acids. The chain's CDR3 is CASSHELLRTSVNEQFF. The CDR3 region has the DNA TGCGCCAGCAGCCACGAGCTCCTCCGGACTAGCGTCAATGAGCAGTTCTTC. The full variable domain, rest sourced from reference TRBV5-1 and TRBJ2-1, is KAGVTQTPRYLIKTRGQQVTLSCSPISGHRSVSWYQQTPGQGLQFLFEYFSETQRNKGNFPGRFSGRQFSNSRSEMNVSTLELGDSALYLCASSHELLRTSVNEQFFGPGTRLTVL.

The sample holds a few counts of this clone. V and J are TRBV5-6 and TRBJ2-7; 8 nucleotides match TRBD1. The V and J ends lost 1 base and 1 base, in that order; junction bases with no gene match: 7. This CDR3 spans 16 amino acids. The germline gives CDR1 SGHDT, CDR2 YYEEEE. CDR3 in amino acids: CASSLNRQGISYEQYF. CDR3 nucleotides: TGTGCCAGCAGCTTGAATAGACAGGGGATATCCTACGAGCAGTACTTC.